This TCR beta chain was recorded in a study of CD8 T cells in ankylosing spondylitis (dated by TCRdb to about 2017). About the study as a whole: T cell receptor beta repertoires were profiled in healthy donors and ankylosing spondylitis patients so that disease-linked TCR variants could be found. The full study cohort comprised around 23 ankylosing spondylitis patients and 110 or so healthy donors. Peripheral blood was sampled, and synovial fluid was also collected from ankylosing spondylitis patients.

The sequencer was an Illumina HiSeq 2500. TCR beta libraries were prepared by quantitative 5'-RACE with molecular barcodes. As for the original processing: A new computational method based on a probabilistic model of VDJ rearrangement was used to identify disease-linked TCR variants. TCRdb trimmed the raw reads at Q25, called clones with MiXCR and kept productive beta chains. Rows merge per CDR3 protein into single entries with the most common DNA and genes. The V and J calls were determined by TCRdb, not by the authors. Counted in this sample were a few hundred thousand distinct CDR3 sequences; less than 25% of them appeared once. In total, the top ten clones hold 3% to 4% of the sample. Deletion took 7 bases off V and 4 bases off J, with a span of 17 bases between the germline ends. There are 16 amino acids in the CDR3, from cysteine to phenylalanine inclusive. The entry retains the CDR3 DNA only, 48 bases that are in frame from base 1.

This clonotype was observed many times. No antigen is known for it. Base qualities are not at hand, and no much larger clone is one base apart. Study-wide findings and limitations: A TCR beta motif made up of several highly homologous amino acid variants appeared to be characteristic of blood from ankylosing spondylitis patients. The disease-linked clones were reported as significantly enriched in matched synovial fluid samples from ankylosing spondylitis patients. The disease-linked clones showed a CD8+ phenotype and occurred at relatively low frequencies in peripheral blood. Some motif variants had previously been reported in the synovial fluid and blood of reactive arthritis patients, which suggests shared mechanisms of disease initiation.

Sequencing was done on a sample of blood, either unsorted or a sorted T cell fraction (not recorded which). In this chain, TRBV12-3 or TRBV12-4 is recombined with TRBJ2-6, with the D gene uncertain. The TCR was taken from a female donor with ankylosing spondylitis or in good health (not recorded which). CDR3 loop: CASTPPWAFGANVLTF. The DNA is as follows: TGTGCCAGCACCCCCCCATGGGCTTTCGGGGCCAACGTCCTGACTTTC.